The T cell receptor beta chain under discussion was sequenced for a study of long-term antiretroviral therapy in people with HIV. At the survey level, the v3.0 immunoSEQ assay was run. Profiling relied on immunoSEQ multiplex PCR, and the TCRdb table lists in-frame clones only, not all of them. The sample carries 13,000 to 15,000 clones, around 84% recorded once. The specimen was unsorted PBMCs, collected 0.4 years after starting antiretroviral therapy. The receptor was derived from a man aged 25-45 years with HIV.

CDR3 sequence reads: CAISESMRANYNQPQHF. CDR3 bases: TGTGCCATCAGTGAGTCGATGAGGGCGAATTACAATCAGCCCCAGCATTTT. The gene calls are TRBV10-3 and TRBJ1-5, with D unclear. The CDR3 loop spans 17 amino acids. Germline V gene sequence: CDR1 ENHRY, CDR2 SYGVKD. V was shortened by 0 bases and J by 3 bases, with 15 bases between the two germline ends.